This T cell receptor (beta chain) appears in the sequencing data of a study of T-cell reconstitution after alpha-beta-depleted transplantation in children. General observations from the study: Alpha-beta T cells about two months after transplant reportedly derived from several hundred expanded graft clones. Elevated TCRbeta diversity at day 60 was traced, in some patients, to surviving recipient T cells and thymic progenitors. Newly made T cells mostly supplied T-cell counts and diversity one year after transplant.

This clonotype was observed many times. Its antigen is currently unknown. Library preparation (for TCRbeta) was performed with unique molecular identifiers. Using its own MiXCR run on the PCR reads, TCRdb lists one record per CDR3 protein. Of roughly 670,000 distinct CDR3 sequences in the sample, under 15% are singletons; the top ten hold around 0.76%. This TCR was recovered from a girl aged 2 to 10 with congenital amegakaryocytic thrombocytopenia, due to receive a stem cell transplant. This material consisted of PBMCs, taken before TCRalphabeta/CD19-depleted stem cell transplant.

CDR3 DNA sequence: TGCAGTGCTAGCGGTCTAGCGGGAGTTCCCTATGAAGGCGAGCAGTACTTC. Encoded protein: CSASGLAGVPYEGEQYF. The genes are TRBV20-1 and TRBJ2-7, with 10 bases fitting TRBD2. Germline V CDR1 and CDR2: DFQATT, SNEGSKA (reference sequence). The CDR3 is 17 residues long. V lost 3 bases, J lost 6 bases, and 17 bases stayed unmatched.